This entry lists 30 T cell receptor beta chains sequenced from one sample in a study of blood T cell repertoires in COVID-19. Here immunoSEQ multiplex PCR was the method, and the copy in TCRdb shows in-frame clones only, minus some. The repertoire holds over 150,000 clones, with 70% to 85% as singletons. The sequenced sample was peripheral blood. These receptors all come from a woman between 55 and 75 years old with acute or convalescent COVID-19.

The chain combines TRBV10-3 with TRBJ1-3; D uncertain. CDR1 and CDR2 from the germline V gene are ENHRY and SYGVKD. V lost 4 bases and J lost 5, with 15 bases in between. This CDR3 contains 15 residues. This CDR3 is CAISGPDTGRNTIYF. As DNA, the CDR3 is TGTGCCATCAGTGGACCGGATACGGGTAGAAACACCATATATTTT.

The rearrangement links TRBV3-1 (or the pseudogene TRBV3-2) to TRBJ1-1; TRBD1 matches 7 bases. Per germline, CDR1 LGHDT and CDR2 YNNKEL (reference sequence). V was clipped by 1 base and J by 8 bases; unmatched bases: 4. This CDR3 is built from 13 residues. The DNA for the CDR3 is TGTGCCAGCAGCCAAGGAGGGGGCGGGGAAGCTTTCTTT. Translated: CASSQGGGGEAFF.

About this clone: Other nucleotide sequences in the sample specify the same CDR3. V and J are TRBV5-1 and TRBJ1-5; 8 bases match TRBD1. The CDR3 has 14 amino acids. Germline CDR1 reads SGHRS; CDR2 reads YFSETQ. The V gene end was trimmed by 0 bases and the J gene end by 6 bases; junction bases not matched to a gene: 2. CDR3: CASSLAGGGQPQHF. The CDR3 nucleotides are TGCGCCAGCAGCTTGGCAGGGGGCGGTCAGCCCCAGCATTTT.

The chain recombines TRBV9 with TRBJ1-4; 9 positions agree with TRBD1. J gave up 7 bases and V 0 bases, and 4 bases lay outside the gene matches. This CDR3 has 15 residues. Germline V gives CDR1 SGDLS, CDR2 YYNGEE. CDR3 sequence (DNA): TGTGCCAGCAGCGTAGGGGACAGGGCGAGTGAAAAACTGTTTTTT. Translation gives CASSVGDRASEKLFF.

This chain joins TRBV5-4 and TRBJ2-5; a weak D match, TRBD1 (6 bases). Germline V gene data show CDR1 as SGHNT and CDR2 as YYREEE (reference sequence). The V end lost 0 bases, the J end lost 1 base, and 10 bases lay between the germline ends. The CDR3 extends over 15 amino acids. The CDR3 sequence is CASSLGDTFQETQYF. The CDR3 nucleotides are TGTGCCAGCAGCTTGGGGGACACCTTCCAAGAGACCCAGTACTTC.

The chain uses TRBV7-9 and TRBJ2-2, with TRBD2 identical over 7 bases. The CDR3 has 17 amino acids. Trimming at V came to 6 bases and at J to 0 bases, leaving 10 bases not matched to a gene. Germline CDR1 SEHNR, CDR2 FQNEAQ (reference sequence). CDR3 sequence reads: CASRKGLAASNTGELFF. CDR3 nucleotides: TGTGCCAGCAGGAAAGGGCTAGCGGCCTCGAACACCGGGGAGCTGTTTTTT.

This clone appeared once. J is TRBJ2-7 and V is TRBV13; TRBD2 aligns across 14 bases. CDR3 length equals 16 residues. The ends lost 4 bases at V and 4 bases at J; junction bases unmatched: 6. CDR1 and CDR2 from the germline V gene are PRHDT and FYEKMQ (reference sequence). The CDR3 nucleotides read TGTGCCAGCAGCTCCCGACTAGCGGGGGGGCGATACGAGCAGTACTTC. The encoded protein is CASSSRLAGGRYEQYF.

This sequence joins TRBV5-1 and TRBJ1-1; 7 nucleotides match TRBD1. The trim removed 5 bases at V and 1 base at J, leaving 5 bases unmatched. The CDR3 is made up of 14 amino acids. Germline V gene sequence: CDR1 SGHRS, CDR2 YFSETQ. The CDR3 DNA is TGCGCCAGCAGGCCAGGGGGAGGGAACACTGAAGCTTTCTTT. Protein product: CASRPGGGNTEAFF.

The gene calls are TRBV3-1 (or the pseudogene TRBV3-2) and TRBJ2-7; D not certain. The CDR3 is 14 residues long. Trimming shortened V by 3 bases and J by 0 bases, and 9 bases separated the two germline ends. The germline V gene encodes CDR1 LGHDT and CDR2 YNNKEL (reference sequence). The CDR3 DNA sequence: TGTGCCAGCAGCCAGGGCAGTTTCTCCTACGAGCAGTACTTC. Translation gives CASSQGSFSYEQYF.

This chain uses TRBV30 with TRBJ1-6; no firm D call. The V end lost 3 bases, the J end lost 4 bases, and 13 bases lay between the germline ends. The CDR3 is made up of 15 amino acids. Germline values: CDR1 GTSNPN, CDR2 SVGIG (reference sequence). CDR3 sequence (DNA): TGTGCCTGGAGAAACCCGAGCACGTATAATTCACCCCTCCACTTT. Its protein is CAWRNPSTYNSPLHF. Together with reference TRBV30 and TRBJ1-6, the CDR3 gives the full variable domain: SQTIHQWPATLVQPVGSPLSLECTVEGTSNPNLYWYRQAAGRGLQLLFYSVGIGQISSEVPQNLSASRPQDRQFILSSKKLLLSDSGFYLCAWRNPSTYNSPLHFGNGTRLTVT.

CDR3 nucleotide sequence: TGTGCCAGCAGCTTAGCGCAGGTGGCAGGGAATGGCTACACCTTC. This sequence encodes CASSLAQVAGNGYTF. V is TRBV7-9 and J is TRBJ1-2; tentatively, D is TRBD1 (5 bases). V lost 0 bases and J 6 bases, leaving 14 bases between the germline ends. Per germline, CDR1 SEHNR and CDR2 FQNEAQ (reference sequence). The CDR3 extends over 15 amino acids.

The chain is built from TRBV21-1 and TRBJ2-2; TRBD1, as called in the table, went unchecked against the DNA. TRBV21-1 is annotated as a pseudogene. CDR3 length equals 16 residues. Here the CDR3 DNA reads TGTGCCAGCAGCTCCCGGGACATCCTTAACACCGGGGAGCTGTTTTTT. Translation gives CASSSRDILNTGELFF.

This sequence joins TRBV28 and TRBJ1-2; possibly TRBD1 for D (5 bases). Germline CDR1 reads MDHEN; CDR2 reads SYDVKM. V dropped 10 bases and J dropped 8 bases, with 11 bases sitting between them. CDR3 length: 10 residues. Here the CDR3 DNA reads TGTGCCACCACGGGGGGGGGCTACACCTTC. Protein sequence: CATTGGGYTF.

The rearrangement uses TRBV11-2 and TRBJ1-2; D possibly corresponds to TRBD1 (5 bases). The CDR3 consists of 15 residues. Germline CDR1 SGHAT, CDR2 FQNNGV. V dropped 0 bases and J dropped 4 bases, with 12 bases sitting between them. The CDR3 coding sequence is TGTGCCAGCAGCTTAGATCTAATGGGGGGCTATGGCTACACCTTC. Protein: CASSLDLMGGYGYTF.

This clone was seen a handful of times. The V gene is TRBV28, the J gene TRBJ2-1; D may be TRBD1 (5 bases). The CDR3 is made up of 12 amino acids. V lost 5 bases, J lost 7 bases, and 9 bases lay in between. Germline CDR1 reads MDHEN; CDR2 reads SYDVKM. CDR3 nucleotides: TGTGCCAGCAGTCAGGGTCTGAATGAGCAGTTCTTC. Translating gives CASSQGLNEQFF.

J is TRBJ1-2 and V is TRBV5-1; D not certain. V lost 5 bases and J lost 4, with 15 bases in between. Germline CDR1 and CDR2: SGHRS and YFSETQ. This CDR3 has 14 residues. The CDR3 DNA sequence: TGCGCCAGCAGGTCAGACCCAGACTTCTATGGCTACACCTTC. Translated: CASRSDPDFYGYTF.

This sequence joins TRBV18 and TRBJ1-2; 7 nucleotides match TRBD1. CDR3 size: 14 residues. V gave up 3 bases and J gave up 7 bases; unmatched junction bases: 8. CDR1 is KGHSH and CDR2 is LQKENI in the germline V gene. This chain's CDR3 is CASSPTTGVFGYTF. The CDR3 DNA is TGTGCCAGCTCACCGACTACAGGGGTTTTTGGCTACACCTTC.

DNA for the CDR3: TGTGCCAGTAGTTTCCAGGGCTCCTATAATTCACCCCTCCACTTT. Protein product: CASSFQGSYNSPLHF. The chain joins TRBV19 to TRBJ1-6; D is perhaps TRBD1 (5 bases). The CDR3 runs to 15 residues. Between the trimmed V and J ends, which lost 5 bases and 0 bases, there was a span of 8 bases. Germline loops: CDR1 LNHDA, CDR2 SQIVND (reference sequence).

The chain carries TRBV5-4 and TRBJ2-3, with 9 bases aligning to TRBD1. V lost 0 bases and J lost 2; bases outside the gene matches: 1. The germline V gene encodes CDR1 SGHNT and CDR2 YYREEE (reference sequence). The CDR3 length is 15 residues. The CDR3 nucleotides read TGTGCCAGCAGCTTGGACAGGGGGCTCACAGATACGCAGTATTTT. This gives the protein CASSLDRGLTDTQYF.

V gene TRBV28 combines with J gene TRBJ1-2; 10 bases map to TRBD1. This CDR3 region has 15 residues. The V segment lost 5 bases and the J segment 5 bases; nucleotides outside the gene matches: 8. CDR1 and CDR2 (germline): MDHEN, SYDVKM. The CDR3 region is CASSIPGQGSYGYTF. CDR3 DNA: TGTGCCAGCAGTATCCCGGGACAGGGGTCTTATGGCTACACCTTC.

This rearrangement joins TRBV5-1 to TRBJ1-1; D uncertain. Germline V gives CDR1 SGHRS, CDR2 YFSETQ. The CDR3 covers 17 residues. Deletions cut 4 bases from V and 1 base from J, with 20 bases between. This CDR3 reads CASSQRGLGPGNTEAFF. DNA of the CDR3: TGCGCCAGCAGCCAGCGCGGATTGGGTCCTGGGAACACTGAAGCTTTCTTT.

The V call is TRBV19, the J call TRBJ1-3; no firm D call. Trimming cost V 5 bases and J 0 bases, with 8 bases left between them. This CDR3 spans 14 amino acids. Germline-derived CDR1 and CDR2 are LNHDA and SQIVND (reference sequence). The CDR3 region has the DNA TGTGCCAGTAGTCCGGGGTTCTCTGGAAACACCATATATTTT. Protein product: CASSPGFSGNTIYF.

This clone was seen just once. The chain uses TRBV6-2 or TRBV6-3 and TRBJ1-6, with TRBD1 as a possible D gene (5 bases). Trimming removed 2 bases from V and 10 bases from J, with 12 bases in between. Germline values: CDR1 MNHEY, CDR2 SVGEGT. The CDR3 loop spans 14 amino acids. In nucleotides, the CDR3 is TGTGCCAGCAGTTACGAGGGGAGGAGGTCACCCCTCCACTTT. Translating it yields CASSYEGRRSPLHF.

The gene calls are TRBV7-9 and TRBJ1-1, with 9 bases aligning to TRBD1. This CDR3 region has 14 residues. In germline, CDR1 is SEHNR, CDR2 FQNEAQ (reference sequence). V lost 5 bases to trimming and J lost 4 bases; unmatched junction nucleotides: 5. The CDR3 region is CASSILQGATEAFF. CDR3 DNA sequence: TGTGCCAGCAGCATTTTACAGGGGGCCACTGAAGCTTTCTTT.

The CDR3 sequence is CASSQDLRGGSTDTQYF. CDR3 coding DNA: TGTGCCAGCAGCCAAGATTTGAGGGGGGGAAGCACAGATACGCAGTATTTT. The chain carries TRBV3-1 (or the pseudogene TRBV3-2) and TRBJ2-3; D possibly corresponds to TRBD2 (7 bases). There are 17 residues in the CDR3. V was pared by 0 bases and J by 0 bases, with 13 bases between. The germline gives CDR1 LGHDT, CDR2 YNNKEL (reference sequence).

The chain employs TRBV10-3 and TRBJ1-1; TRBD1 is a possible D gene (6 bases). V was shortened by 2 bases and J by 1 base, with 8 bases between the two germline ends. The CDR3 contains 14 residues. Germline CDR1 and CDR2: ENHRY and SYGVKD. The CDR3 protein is CAISEGTSNTEAFF. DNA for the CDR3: TGTGCCATCAGTGAGGGGACATCGAACACTGAAGCTTTCTTT.

The DNA of the CDR3 is TGCGCCAGCAGATCCGACGGAGGGTACGAGCAGTACGTC. Translation: CASRSDGGYEQYV. This rearrangement joins TRBV5-1 to TRBJ2-7, with a weak D call TRBD2 (6 bases). Between the trimmed V and J ends, which lost 5 bases and 4 bases, there was a span of 13 bases. The V gene's germline CDR1 is SGHRS and CDR2 YFSETQ. The CDR3 loop spans 13 amino acids.

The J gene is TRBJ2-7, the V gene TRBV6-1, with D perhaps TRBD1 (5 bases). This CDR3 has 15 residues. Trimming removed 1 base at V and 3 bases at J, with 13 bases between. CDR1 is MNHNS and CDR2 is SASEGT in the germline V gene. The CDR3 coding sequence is TGTGCCAGCAGTGAAGGGGTGGGGCGCCACTACGAGCAGTACTTC. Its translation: CASSEGVGRHYEQYF.

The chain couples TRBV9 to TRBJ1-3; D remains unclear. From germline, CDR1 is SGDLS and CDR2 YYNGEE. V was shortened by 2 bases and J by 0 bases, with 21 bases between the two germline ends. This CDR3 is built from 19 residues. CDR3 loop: CASSVHPSLLMSSGNTIYF. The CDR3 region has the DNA TGTGCCAGCAGCGTCCACCCTAGTTTGCTCATGAGCTCTGGAAACACCATATATTTT.

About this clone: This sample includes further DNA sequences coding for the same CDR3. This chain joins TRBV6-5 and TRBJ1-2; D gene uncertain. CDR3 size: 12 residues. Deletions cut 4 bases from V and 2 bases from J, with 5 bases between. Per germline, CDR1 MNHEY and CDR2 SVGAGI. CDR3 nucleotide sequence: TGTGCCAGCAGTTCCCAGAACTATGGCTACACCTTC. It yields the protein CASSSQNYGYTF.